The 13 T cell receptor beta chains below come from one sample, sequenced in a study of blood T cell repertoires in COVID-19. The repertoire was sequenced with immunoSEQ multiplex PCR; TCRdb's copy has only in-frame clones and lacks some. The table includes 150,000 to 200,000 clones, 80% detected once. The sample consisted of peripheral blood. All receptors come from a man in his 60s with acute or convalescent COVID-19.

This clone is a singleton in its sample. The chain employs TRBV2 and TRBJ1-6; no definite D call. This CDR3 comprises 14 residues. Trimming took 4 bases from V and 6 from J, leaving 10 bases between them. Per germline, CDR1 SNHLY and CDR2 FYNNEI. In DNA form, the CDR3 reads TGTGCCAGCAGTGGTGTGAGAATTAATTCACCCCTCCACTTT. It encodes CASSGVRINSPLHF.

J is TRBJ1-2 and V is TRBV6-4; TRBD1 is a possible D gene (5 bases). V was cut by 2 bases and J by 5 bases, with 18 bases left in between. The CDR3 length is 16 residues. In germline, CDR1 is MRHNA, CDR2 SNTAGT. The CDR3 nucleotides read TGTGCCAGCAGTGACCTCGCAGGGCCGGCGATGTATGGCTACACCTTC. It encodes CASSDLAGPAMYGYTF.

This clone was detected only a few times. The genes are TRBV6-6 and TRBJ2-5; 12 bases map to TRBD2. Germline-derived CDR1 and CDR2 are MNHNY and SVGAGI (reference sequence). V shed 5 bases, J shed 2 bases, and the junction held 18 bases outside the gene matches. This CDR3 has 20 residues. CDR3 nucleotides: TGTGCCAGCAGTCTACTAGCGGGGGGCCTTTTGGCGGATCGACAAGAGACCCAGTACTTC. It translates to CASSLLAGGLLADRQETQYF.

This chain uses TRBV5-1 with TRBJ2-7; D is possibly TRBD1 (5 bases). Trimming left V 0 bases short and J 2 bases short, with 15 bases between. Looked up from germline, CDR1 is SGHRS and CDR2 is YFSETQ. This CDR3 comprises 16 residues. The CDR3 DNA reads as TGCGCCAGCAGCTTGGGTTTTGGTGGGGCCCCCTACGAGCAGTACTTC. Protein product: CASSLGFGGAPYEQYF. Full variable domain (missing parts from reference TRBV5-1 and TRBJ2-7): KAGVTQTPRYLIKTRGQQVTLSCSPISGHRSVSWYQQTPGQGLQFLFEYFSETQRNKGNFPGRFSGRQFSNSRSEMNVSTLELGDSALYLCASSLGFGGAPYEQYFGPGTRLTVT.

This clone was seen a few times. The rearrangement links TRBV27 to TRBJ2-3; D perhaps matches TRBD1 (5 bases). Trimming took 8 bases from V and 2 from J, leaving 17 bases between them. Germline V gene lookup returns CDR1 MNHEY and CDR2 SMNVEV (reference sequence). The CDR3 is 15 residues long. This CDR3 reads CASREGVFDTDTQYF. CDR3 in DNA: TGTGCCAGCCGAGAAGGGGTTTTTGACACAGATACGCAGTATTTT.

The rearrangement links TRBV4-3 to TRBJ1-5, with a weak D call TRBD1 (6 bases). CDR1 and CDR2 from the germline V gene are LGHNA and YSLEER. The CDR3 extends over 15 amino acids. Trimming removed 0 bases at V and 2 bases at J, with 8 bases between. The CDR3 is CASSQEPGGNQPQHF. CDR3 sequence (DNA): TGCGCCAGCAGCCAAGAACCAGGGGGCAATCAGCCCCAGCATTTT.

The chain carries TRBV6-5 and TRBJ2-1, with a weak D call TRBD1 (5 bases). This CDR3 contains 15 residues. The V and J ends lost 6 bases and 8 bases respectively, with 20 bases between them. The germline gives CDR1 MNHEY, CDR2 SVGAGI. Here the CDR3 DNA reads TGTGCCAGCAGCACCTTCCAGGGTCTTGGGTATGAGCAGTTCTTC. Protein product: CASSTFQGLGYEQFF.

This clone turned up a few times. This chain joins TRBV9 and TRBJ1-6; 10 bases map to TRBD1. CDR1 is SGDLS, CDR2 YYNGEE, per germline. The length of the CDR3 is 14 residues. The ends lost 3 bases at V and 10 bases at J; junction bases unmatched: 4. This chain's CDR3 is CASSAGTGESPLHF. The CDR3 nucleotides are TGTGCCAGCAGCGCTGGGACAGGGGAATCACCCCTCCACTTT.

A remark on this clone: The identical CDR3 is also encoded by other nucleotide sequences in the sample. The rearrangement uses TRBV7-2 and TRBJ1-5; 7 positions agree with TRBD1. V was pared by 5 bases and J by 3 bases, with 4 bases of the junction left unmatched. The CDR3 is 14 amino acids. Per germline, CDR1 SGHTA and CDR2 FQGNSA. CDR3: CASSLQGSNQPQHF. CDR3 sequence (DNA): TGTGCCAGCAGCCTACAGGGGTCCAATCAGCCCCAGCATTTT.

The V and J genes are TRBV20-1 and TRBJ1-4, with 7 bases aligning to TRBD1. Germline V gene lookup returns CDR1 DFQATT and CDR2 SNEGSKA (reference sequence). The CDR3 contains 11 residues. The V gene end was trimmed by 6 bases and the J gene end by 10 bases; junction bases not matched to a gene: 5. The CDR3 coding sequence is TGCAGTGCCCTAGGGGGCGGAAAACTGTTTTTT. Translated: CSALGGGKLFF.

This clone was found a few times. The chain links TRBV30 to TRBJ1-2; D gene unclear. CDR3 size: 12 residues. The V and J ends lost 4 bases and 4 bases respectively, with 10 bases between them. Germline V gene sequence: CDR1 GTSNPN, CDR2 SVGIG (reference sequence). The CDR3 loop is CAWTQEAYGYTF. For the CDR3, the DNA is TGTGCCTGGACGCAGGAAGCCTATGGCTACACCTTC. Together with reference TRBV30 and TRBJ1-2, the CDR3 gives the full variable domain: SQTIHQWPATLVQPVGSPLSLECTVEGTSNPNLYWYRQAAGRGLQLLFYSVGIGQISSEVPQNLSASRPQDRQFILSSKKLLLSDSGFYLCAWTQEAYGYTFGSGTRLTVV.

The V gene is TRBV2, the J gene TRBJ2-2; D is unresolved. This CDR3 has 12 residues. Trimming stripped 5 bases from V and 3 bases from J, with 4 bases between. The germline gives CDR1 SNHLY, CDR2 FYNNEI. CDR3 DNA sequence: TGTGCCAGCAGTCCCTACACCGGGGAGCTGTTTTTT. Protein: CASSPYTGELFF.

In nucleotides, the CDR3 is TGTGCCAGCCGACAGGTTATAGATGGCTACACCTTC. Its protein product is CASRQVIDGYTF. V is TRBV6-6 and J is TRBJ1-2; maybe TRBD1 (6 bases). The CDR3 has 12 amino acids. V lost 8 bases, J lost 6 bases, and 13 bases lay in between. Germline-derived CDR1 and CDR2 are MNHNY and SVGAGI (reference sequence).